These 14 T cell receptor beta chains share one sample of origin, sequenced in a study of CD8 T cells in ankylosing spondylitis. Using its own MiXCR run on the 5' RACE reads, TCRdb lists one record per CDR3 protein. The sample consists of some 240,000 distinct CDR3 sequences, roughly 18% of them appearing once. Sequencing used blood, either unsorted or a sorted T cell fraction (not recorded which). These receptors were collected from a male donor with ankylosing spondylitis or in good health (not recorded which).

The chain uses TRBV29-1 and TRBJ2-3, with 12 bases aligning to TRBD2. Germline CDR1 reads SQVTM; CDR2 reads ANQGSEA. V lost 7 bases, J lost 5 bases, and 7 bases stayed unmatched. This CDR3 contains 14 residues. CDR3 nucleotides: TGCAGCGGACGACTAGCGGGAGTGGAAGATACGCAGTATTTT. Protein sequence: CSGRLAGVEDTQYF.

This clonotype appeared many times. V usage is TRBV29-1 and J usage is TRBJ2-7, with TRBD1 identical over 7 bases. With V trimmed by 6 bases and J by 6 bases, 5 bases remained unmatched. CDR1 is SQVTM and CDR2 is ANQGSEA in the germline V gene. The CDR3 sequence is 11 residues long. The CDR3 is CSVDRQGEQYF. The CDR3, as DNA: TGCAGCGTCGATCGACAGGGCGAGCAGTACTTC.

V is TRBV24-1 and J is TRBJ2-1; D is perhaps TRBD1 (6 bases). Trimming pared 3 bases from V and 7 bases from J, leaving 9 bases between. This CDR3 spans 13 amino acids. Germline V gene data show CDR1 as KGHDR and CDR2 as SFDVKD. CDR3 sequence (DNA): TGTGCCACCAGTGATACAACAGGGAATGAGCAGTTCTTC. Translation: CATSDTTGNEQFF.

In this sample, this clonotype turned up many times. The chain combines TRBV6-1 with TRBJ2-5, with 8 bases aligning to TRBD1. After removal of 5 bases from V and 5 bases from J, the junction contained 7 bases not matched to a gene. The CDR3 length is 14 residues. The germline V gene has CDR1 MNHNS and CDR2 SASEGT. CDR3 in DNA: TGTGCCAGCAGTCGGACAGGGATTTTGGAGACCCAGTACTTC. This encodes CASSRTGILETQYF.

This clonotype occurred a few times. This sequence joins TRBV12-3 or TRBV12-4 and TRBJ2-7; 9 nucleotides agree with TRBD2. The CDR3 loop spans 15 amino acids. V lost 5 bases, J lost 3 bases, and 8 bases stayed unmatched. CDR3 sequence: CASSPGLAKDYEQYF. CDR3 DNA: TGTGCCAGCAGTCCCGGACTAGCGAAAGACTACGAGCAGTACTTC.

V and J are TRBV6-1 and TRBJ1-2; TRBD1 is a possible D gene (5 bases). The V gene's germline CDR1 is MNHNS and CDR2 SASEGT. Trimming took 0 bases from V and 6 from J, leaving 14 bases between them. The CDR3 contains 15 residues. DNA for the CDR3: TGTGCCAGCAGTGAAGCGGGACTGTACCTGGATGGCTACACCTTC. This sequence encodes CASSEAGLYLDGYTF.

This clonotype has a count of ten or more. The chain recombines TRBV7-7 with TRBJ2-2, with TRBD2 matching 10 bases. This CDR3 region has 15 residues. The V gene's germline CDR1 is SSHAT and CDR2 FNYEAQ (reference sequence). For the CDR3, the DNA is TGTGCTAGCGCGTTGCTAGCGGGAGAGACCGGGGAGCTGTTTTTT. Protein product: CASALLAGETGELFF.

This clonotype was observed at least ten times. The chain is built from TRBV29-1 and TRBJ2-7, with 10 bases matching TRBD2. The junction had 6 bases not matched to a gene; V was cut back by 7 bases and J by 0 bases. The CDR3 spans 14 residues. Germline CDR1 is SQVTM and CDR2 is ANQGSEA. The CDR3 nucleotides are TGCAGCGCCAGGACTAGCGGTATCTCCTACGAGCAGTACTTC. Translated, it gives CSARTSGISYEQYF.

There are a few counts of this clonotype. V gene TRBV20-1 combines with J gene TRBJ2-2; 7 bases match TRBD1. This CDR3 region has 14 residues. Germline CDR1 DFQATT, CDR2 SNEGSKA (reference sequence). V shed 6 bases, J shed 5 bases, and the junction held 9 bases outside the gene matches. The CDR3 DNA reads TGCAGTGCCCAGGACAGGCGAGAAACCGGGGAGCTGTTTTTT. Translated: CSAQDRRETGELFF.

This clonotype was recorded a few times. The chain links TRBV6-2 or TRBV6-3 to TRBJ2-3; possible D gene TRBD1, 6 bases. With 2 bases removed from V and 1 base from J, the gap between germline ends came to 10 bases. Per the germline V gene, CDR1 is MNHEY and CDR2 is SVGEGT. CDR3 size: 15 residues. CDR3 in amino acids: CASSYTGFGTDTQYF. The CDR3 DNA is TGTGCCAGCAGTTACACAGGGTTTGGCACAGATACGCAGTATTTT.

This clonotype was seen more than once but under ten times. V is TRBV7-2 and J is TRBJ1-6; 9 bases match TRBD1. Germline CDR1 and CDR2: SGHTA and FQGNSA. This CDR3 has 15 amino acids. Trimming at V came to 2 bases and at J to 7 bases, leaving 3 bases not matched to a gene. The CDR3 nucleotides are TGTGCCAGCAGCTTATCCGGACAGGGGAATTCACCCCTCCACTTT. The encoded protein is CASSLSGQGNSPLHF.

A few counts support this clonotype. The rearrangement uses TRBV29-1 and TRBJ2-7, with TRBD2 as a possible D gene (6 bases). This CDR3 contains 12 residues. V lost 4 bases and J 7 bases, leaving 14 bases between the germline ends. Germline CDR1 SQVTM, CDR2 ANQGSEA. CDR3 region: CSVVAEAREQYF. CDR3 DNA: TGCAGCGTTGTAGCGGAGGCTCGGGAGCAGTACTTC.

In the case of this clonotype: Relative to the germline gene, one junction end is altered; a read error may explain this. The V gene is TRBV24-1, the J gene TRBJ2-1; D possibly corresponds to TRBD2 (6 bases). CDR3 length equals 13 residues. The germline V gene has CDR1 KGHDR and CDR2 SFDVKD. The CDR3: CATSGGTYNEQFF. In DNA, the CDR3 is TGTGCCACAAGTGGCGGGACCTACAATGAGCAGTTCTTC.

This clonotype has just a few counts. The rearrangement joins TRBV29-1 to TRBJ2-1; no clear D gene. This CDR3 has 12 amino acids. Between the trimmed V and J ends, which lost 7 bases and 2 bases, there was a span of 9 bases. Germline V CDR1 and CDR2: SQVTM, ANQGSEA. The CDR3 sequence is CSAGSPYNEQFF. The DNA of the CDR3 is TGCAGCGCCGGGTCGCCCTACAATGAGCAGTTCTTC.